The 22 T cell receptor beta chains below were found in one sample sequenced in a study of blood T cell repertoires in COVID-19. Generated by immunoSEQ multiplex PCR, the TCRdb table keeps only in-frame clones and is missing some. This table has roughly 250,000 clones, 70% to 90% appearing once. Sequenced material: PBMCs or T cells enriched from blood (not recorded which). These receptor sequences come from a woman aged 25 to 39 who had recovered from COVID-19.

This clone was counted between two and nine times. The chain has TRBV2 and TRBJ2-2; D may be TRBD2 (6 bases). The germline V and J ends were trimmed by 8 bases and 5 bases, with 21 bases remaining between them. Germline V gene data show CDR1 as SNHLY and CDR2 as FYNNEI. The CDR3 covers 16 residues. CDR3 in amino acids: CASSLEEGIGTGELFF. CDR3 DNA: TGTGCCAGCTCTCTTGAGGAGGGCATTGGGACCGGGGAGCTGTTTTTT.

The chain combines TRBV28 with TRBJ1-2; D is undetermined. The V and J ends lost 5 bases and 5 bases respectively, with 18 bases between them. The CDR3 is 15 residues long. Germline assignment: CDR1 MDHEN and CDR2 SYDVKM. The CDR3 sequence is CASSPREARVYGYTF. In DNA, the CDR3 is TGTGCCAGCAGTCCTCGGGAGGCGCGAGTTTATGGCTACACCTTC.

J is TRBJ1-6 and V is TRBV2, with 8 nucleotides matching TRBD1. Germline V gene data show CDR1 as SNHLY and CDR2 as FYNNEI. The ends lost 2 bases at V and 1 base at J; junction bases unmatched: 10. CDR3 length: 19 residues. The CDR3 DNA reads as TGTGCCAGCAGTGAATTAACAGGGGGTGCCGAGTCCTATAATTCACCCCTCCACTTT. Residues: CASSELTGGAESYNSPLHF.

The chain employs TRBV3-1 (or the pseudogene TRBV3-2) and TRBJ2-7; TRBD2 agrees at 9 bases. V dropped 3 bases and J dropped 2; count of bases not matched to a gene: 2. The germline V gene has CDR1 LGHDT and CDR2 YNNKEL (reference sequence). The length of the CDR3 is 14 residues. For the CDR3, the DNA is TGTGCCAGCAGCCAGGGCGGGAGGGCCTACGAGCAGTACTTC. Protein sequence: CASSQGGRAYEQYF.

On this clone itself: The limits of the CDR3 on the DNA are not certain, so only TCRdb's listed CDR3 is given. The chain uses TRBV30 and TRBJ1-1. Both ends counted, the CDR3 spans 11 residues. Germline CDR1 reads GTSNPN; CDR2 reads SVGIG (reference sequence). CDR3 sequence: CAWSVGGGTFF.

This chain connects TRBV2 to TRBJ2-7; 7 nucleotides agree with TRBD1. CDR1 SNHLY and CDR2 FYNNEI come from the germline V gene. Losses at the gene ends were 6 bases for V and 0 bases for J; bases not matched to a gene: 5. CDR3 length: 14 amino acids. The CDR3 DNA is TGTGCCAGCAGACAGGGGCCAAACTCCTACGAGCAGTACTTC. This sequence encodes CASRQGPNSYEQYF.

The CDR3 loop reads CASSLVGASGYTF. The CDR3 DNA sequence: TGTGCCAGCAGCTTGGTAGGGGCGTCTGGCTACACCTTC. This chain joins TRBV5-5 and TRBJ1-2, with a weak D call TRBD1 (5 bases). The CDR3 sequence is 13 residues long. CDR1 is SGHKS and CDR2 is YYEKEE in the germline V gene (reference sequence). Trimming shortened V by 0 bases and J by 7 bases, and 10 bases separated the two germline ends.

The gene calls are TRBV20-1 and TRBJ2-3; D not resolved. There are 13 residues in the CDR3. The V end was cut by 3 bases, the J end by 5 bases, with 12 bases between. Per germline, CDR1 DFQATT and CDR2 SNEGSKA (reference sequence). CDR3 amino acids: CSASTIVEDTQYF. DNA of the CDR3: TGCAGTGCTAGTACTATTGTTGAAGATACGCAGTATTTT.

The chain is built from TRBV5-5 and TRBJ2-2; D not resolved. This CDR3 comprises 14 residues. Trimming took 1 base from V and 7 from J, leaving 11 bases between them. Germline CDR1 reads SGHKS; CDR2 reads YYEKEE (reference sequence). CDR3 in amino acids: CASSLRVGGGELFF. Here the CDR3 DNA reads TGTGCCAGCAGCTTGAGAGTCGGCGGCGGGGAGCTGTTTTTT.

The chain links TRBV19 to TRBJ1-2, with unresolved D. Germline V gene data show CDR1 as LNHDA and CDR2 as SQIVND (reference sequence). V was clipped by 2 bases and J by 6 bases, with 16 bases between them. The CDR3 covers 15 residues. CDR3 DNA: TGTGCCAGTAGTATATCACGCGGTGGAAAGGATGGCTACACCTTC. This translates into CASSISRGGKDGYTF.

The chain employs TRBV19 and TRBJ1-6; 8 positions match TRBD1. V was pared by 4 bases and J by 7 bases, with 9 bases of the junction left unmatched. The CDR3 runs to 16 residues. CDR1 is LNHDA, CDR2 SQIVND, per germline (reference sequence). This CDR3 reads CASSTLTWTGNSPLHF. The CDR3 bases are TGTGCCAGTAGTACTCTAACCTGGACAGGGAATTCACCCCTCCACTTT. The variable domain in full, with the rest retrieved from reference TRBV19 and TRBJ1-6, is DGGITQSPKYLFRKEGQNVTLSCEQNLNHDAMYWYRQDPGQGLRLIYYSQIVNDFQKGDIAEGYSVSREKKESFPLTVTSAQKNPTAFYLCASSTLTWTGNSPLHFGNGTRLTVT.

The chain uses TRBV4-1 and TRBJ2-3, with TRBD2 matching over 10 bases. The CDR3 totals 15 residues. The V and J ends lost 5 bases and 1 base, in that order; junction bases with no gene match: 3. CDR1 is MGHRA, CDR2 YSYEKL, per germline. CDR3 in amino acids: CASSSTSGGTDTQYF. CDR3 nucleotides: TGCGCCAGCAGCTCTACTAGCGGGGGCACAGATACGCAGTATTTT.

This chain joins TRBV24-1 and TRBJ2-7; weak D call: TRBD1 (5 bases). The CDR3 sequence is 12 residues long. V was pared by 0 bases and J by 9 bases, with 8 bases between. Germline V gene sequence: CDR1 KGHDR, CDR2 SFDVKD. This CDR3 reads CATSDLGQGQYF. The CDR3 DNA reads TGTGCCACCAGTGATTTGGGGCAGGGGCAGTACTTC.

J is TRBJ1-5 and V is TRBV6-2 or TRBV6-3, with D maybe TRBD1 (6 bases). In germline, CDR1 is MNHEY, CDR2 SVGEGT. The V end lost 0 bases, the J end lost 6 bases, and 15 bases lay between the germline ends. The CDR3 spans 16 residues. The CDR3 here is CASSYSGAARGQPQHF. CDR3 DNA: TGTGCCAGCAGTTACTCGGGGGCAGCGAGGGGTCAGCCCCAGCATTTT.

V and J are TRBV5-1 and TRBJ2-7; D remains unclear. CDR1 SGHRS and CDR2 YFSETQ come from the germline V gene. The CDR3 runs 16 residues. The V gene lost 0 bases and the J gene lost 4 bases, with 17 bases spanning the gap. In nucleotides, the CDR3 is TGCGCCAGCAGCTTGGGGCTATTACAGAATTGGTACGAGCAGTACTTC. This encodes CASSLGLLQNWYEQYF.

This chain connects TRBV4-1 to TRBJ2-7, with TRBD2 matching over 10 bases. Per the germline V gene, CDR1 is MGHRA and CDR2 is YSYEKL. Losses at the gene ends were 2 bases for V and 1 base for J; bases not matched to a gene: 2. The CDR3 extends over 15 amino acids. DNA of the CDR3: TGCGCCAGCAGCCAACCAGCGGGGGGGTCCTACGAGCAGTACTTC. Protein: CASSQPAGGSYEQYF.

This rearrangement joins TRBV9 to TRBJ1-6, with D possibly TRBD1 on 5 matching bases. The CDR3 covers 15 residues. Germline loops: CDR1 SGDLS, CDR2 YYNGEE. Trimming removed 3 bases at V and 2 bases at J, with 9 bases between. The CDR3 region has the DNA TGTGCCAGCAGCGAGCCAGGGACCTATAATTCACCCCTCCACTTT. Translated, it gives CASSEPGTYNSPLHF.

CDR3 region: CASSARTASSYNSPLHF. As DNA, the CDR3 is TGTGCCAGCAGCGCAAGGACAGCCAGCTCCTATAATTCACCCCTCCACTTT. J is TRBJ1-6 and V is TRBV7-9, with D possibly being TRBD1 (6 bases). With 5 bases removed from V and 0 bases from J, the gap between germline ends came to 14 bases. This CDR3 comprises 17 residues. From germline, CDR1 is SEHNR and CDR2 FQNEAQ (reference sequence).

The chain has TRBV15 and TRBJ1-3; a weak D match, TRBD1 (5 bases). Deletions cut 3 bases from V and 0 bases from J, with 9 bases between. The length of the CDR3 is 15 residues. Germline loops: CDR1 LNHNV, CDR2 YYDKDF (reference sequence). CDR3 DNA: TGTGCCACCAGCAGGCAGGGAGGCTCTGGAAACACCATATATTTT. It translates to CATSRQGGSGNTIYF.

The gene calls are TRBV7-8 and TRBJ1-6, with a weak D call TRBD1 (5 bases). V lost 5 bases and J lost 7, with 18 bases in between. This CDR3 comprises 16 residues. Germline V gene data show CDR1 as SGHVS and CDR2 as FQNEAQ. The CDR3 DNA is TGTGCCAGCAGCCCCTGGTCGGGGGTAGGGAATTCACCCCTCCACTTT. Its protein is CASSPWSGVGNSPLHF. Filled out from reference TRBV7-8 and TRBJ1-6, the complete variable domain reads GAGVSQSPRYKVAKRGQDVALRCDPISGHVSLFWYQQALGQGPEFLTYFQNEAQLDKSGLPSDRFFAERPEGSVSTLKIQRTQQEDSAVYLCASSPWSGVGNSPLHFGNGTRLTVT.

The chain carries TRBV10-3 and TRBJ2-7; no clear D gene. Trimming cost V 3 bases and J 1 base, with 13 bases left between them. Germline V gene data show CDR1 as ENHRY and CDR2 as SYGVKD. This CDR3 comprises 15 residues. The CDR3 sequence: CAISDEERRSYEQYF. The CDR3 nucleotides are TGTGCCATCAGTGATGAGGAGAGGAGATCCTACGAGCAGTACTTC.

The chain is built from TRBV21-1 and TRBJ2-7; the D call TRBD1 from the table was never checked on the DNA. TRBV21-1 is given as a pseudogene. CDR3 length: 16 residues. CDR3 nucleotide sequence: TGTGCCAGCAGCAAAGACAGAAACCGGGACAGCTACGAGCAGTACTTC. Its protein product is CASSKDRNRDSYEQYF.